These 21 T cell receptor beta chains were all obtained from the same sample, sequenced in a study of cytomegalovirus exposure and HLA in healthy donors. Assay: immunoSEQ multiplex PCR; the TCRdb copy retains only in-frame clones and omits some. There are 110,000 to 150,000 clones in the sample; 75% to 90% occur only once, and 9% lies in the top ten. Sample: PBMCs. The receptors originated from a woman under 30 in good health and CMV-seropositive.

The J gene is TRBJ2-5, the V gene TRBV4-2, with D hard to call. Trimming left V 2 bases short and J 9 bases short, with 10 bases between. Germline V CDR1 and CDR2: LGHNA, YNFKEQ. The CDR3 spans 12 residues. CDR3 nucleotides: TGTGCCAGCAGCCAATGCATACTGTCCCAGTACTTC. Protein product: CASSQCILSQYF.

The chain couples TRBV7-2 to TRBJ2-7; 7 bases agree with TRBD2. The J segment lost 0 bases and the V segment lost 5 bases, leaving 1 base of the junction unmatched. Looked up from germline, CDR1 is SGHTA and CDR2 is FQGNSA. This CDR3 is 13 amino acids long. The CDR3 loop is CASSRDYSYEQYF. The CDR3, as DNA: TGTGCCAGCAGCCGGGACTACTCCTACGAGCAGTACTTC. Complete variable domain (other parts from reference TRBV7-2 and TRBJ2-7): GAGVSQSPSNKVTEKGKDVELRCDPISGHTALYWYRQSLGQGLEFLIYFQGNSAPDKSGLPSDRFSAERTGGSVSTLTIQRTQQEDSAVYLCASSRDYSYEQYFGPGTRLTVT.

The chain employs TRBV5-1 and TRBJ1-4; 9 positions match TRBD1. The junction had 8 bases not matched to a gene; V was cut back by 4 bases and J by 7 bases. Germline loops: CDR1 SGHRS, CDR2 YFSETQ. The CDR3 runs 15 residues. The DNA of the CDR3 is TGCGCCAGCAGCCCCCGGGACAGGGCTTCTGAAAAACTGTTTTTT. Protein: CASSPRDRASEKLFF.

The chain uses TRBV4-1 and TRBJ1-6, with 7 nucleotides matching TRBD1. Looked up from germline, CDR1 is MGHRA and CDR2 is YSYEKL. The CDR3 extends over 15 amino acids. J was trimmed by 9 bases and V by 3 bases; bases with no gene match: 8. The CDR3, as DNA: TGCGCCAGCAGCCAGTACCGGGACAGTAGTTCACCCCTCCACTTT. Amino acids: CASSQYRDSSSPLHF.

Turning to this clone: An end of the junction differs from the germline gene, which may be a read error. V and J are TRBV7-7 and TRBJ2-1, with 11 bases matching TRBD2. Germline V lookup: CDR1 SSHAT, CDR2 FNYEAQ (reference sequence). CDR3 length equals 17 residues. The CDR3 coding sequence is TGTGCTAGCAGCTCCTCTTTAGCGGGGGGGCCGTCAAATGAGCAGTTCTTC. Its protein product is CASSSSLAGGPSNEQFF.

V usage is TRBV2 and J usage is TRBJ2-3; 10 bases map to TRBD2. CDR3 length: 17 amino acids. Germline values: CDR1 SNHLY, CDR2 FYNNEI. V was pared by 2 bases and J by 2 bases, with 7 bases of the junction left unmatched. CDR3 amino acids: CASSEPTSGQITDTQYF. CDR3 nucleotides: TGTGCCAGCAGTGAACCGACTAGCGGGCAAATCACAGATACGCAGTATTTT. Full variable domain (remainder filled in from reference TRBV2 and TRBJ2-3): EPEVTQTPSHQVTQMGQEVILRCVPISNHLYFYWYRQILGQKVEFLVSFYNNEISEKSEIFDDQFSVERPDGSNFTLKIRSTKLEDSAMYFCASSEPTSGQITDTQYFGPGTRLTVL.

V and J are TRBV6-6 and TRBJ2-5; D possibly corresponds to TRBD2 (5 bases). Looked up from germline, CDR1 is MNHNY and CDR2 is SVGAGI (reference sequence). Trimming shortened V by 7 bases and J by 3 bases, and 12 bases separated the two germline ends. The CDR3 has 13 amino acids. This chain's CDR3 is CASTDPAEETQYF. The CDR3, as DNA: TGTGCCAGCACCGACCCAGCGGAAGAGACCCAGTACTTC.

This clone has just a few counts. The chain couples TRBV10-3 to TRBJ1-5; unclear D gene. The V gene lost 11 bases and the J gene lost 5 bases, with 16 bases spanning the gap. Germline CDR1 and CDR2: ENHRY and SYGVKD. This CDR3 is 13 amino acids long. CDR3 nucleotide sequence: TGTGCCGCCCCCCCGGGGTATGATCAGCCCCAGCATTTT. Protein: CAAPPGYDQPQHF.

Remarks on this clone: The junction departs from the called germline gene at one end, perhaps through a read error. The V gene is TRBV15, the J gene TRBJ2-7; maybe TRBD2 (6 bases). In germline, CDR1 is LNHNV, CDR2 YYDKDF (reference sequence). The CDR3 is 8 residues long. Here the CDR3 DNA reads TGTGCCACCAGGGGGGGAGGCTTC. Translating it yields CATRGGGF. The complete variable domain, with remaining parts taken from reference TRBV15 and TRBJ2-7, reads DAMVIQNPRYQVTQFGKPVTLSCSQTLNHNVMYWYQQKSSQAPKLLFHYYDKDFNNEADTPDNFQSRRPNTSFCFLDIRSPGLGDTAMYLCATRGGGFGPGTRLTVT.

This clone was seen just once. The rearrangement links TRBV5-1 to TRBJ2-5; no reliable D call. Per germline, CDR1 SGHRS and CDR2 YFSETQ. The CDR3 covers 11 residues. Trimming took 4 bases from V and 2 from J, leaving 3 bases between them. The CDR3 loop is CASSQQETQYF. The CDR3 bases are TGCGCCAGCAGCCAACAAGAGACCCAGTACTTC.

The chain is built from TRBV4-2 and TRBJ1-1; TRBD1 matches 7 bases. Unmatched junction bases numbered 6, after V lost 0 bases and J lost 5 bases. CDR1 LGHNA and CDR2 YNFKEQ come from the germline V gene. The CDR3 spans 15 residues. CDR3 loop: CASSQDQGGGTEAFF. The CDR3 DNA reads as TGTGCCAGCAGCCAAGATCAGGGGGGAGGTACTGAAGCTTTCTTT.

The rearrangement joins TRBV28 to TRBJ1-2; maybe TRBD1 (5 bases). The ends were cut back, 6 bases at V and 3 bases at J, with 14 bases in the middle. The CDR3 is 14 residues long. The V gene's germline CDR1 is MDHEN and CDR2 SYDVKM. The CDR3 nucleotides read TGTGCCAGCAGCCCCTTGGGGGGTGACTATGGCTACACCTTC. Amino acids: CASSPLGGDYGYTF.

J is TRBJ2-6 and V is TRBV4-3; possibly TRBD1 for D (6 bases). CDR3 size: 16 residues. Germline CDR1 LGHNA, CDR2 YSLEER. Trimming left V 0 bases short and J 0 bases short, with 6 bases between. CDR3: CASSQEGGSGANVLTF. The CDR3 bases are TGCGCCAGCAGCCAAGAAGGGGGCTCTGGGGCCAACGTCCTGACTTTC.

V gene TRBV4-2 combines with J gene TRBJ1-6, with a weak D call TRBD1 (6 bases). This CDR3 spans 15 amino acids. The V gene's germline CDR1 is LGHNA and CDR2 YNFKEQ. V was shortened by 4 bases and J by 9 bases, with 16 bases between the two germline ends. The CDR3 DNA reads TGTGCCAGCAGCCCAAGGGAGGGGGGGGGTTCACCCCTCCACTTT. It codes for CASSPREGGGSPLHF.

V gene TRBV6-5 combines with J gene TRBJ2-7; TRBD1 is a possible D gene (5 bases). CDR3 length: 13 residues. The germline CDR1 and CDR2 sequences are MNHEY and SVGAGI. Trimming left V 0 bases short and J 3 bases short, with 6 bases between. CDR3: CASSYSRDYEQYF. The CDR3 coding sequence is TGTGCCAGCAGTTACTCCAGGGACTACGAGCAGTACTTC.

CDR3 in DNA: TGTGCCAGCACGGGAGCGGGGGGGCGCACCGGGGAGCTGTTTTTT. Translated, it gives CASTGAGGRTGELFF. The V and J genes are TRBV2 and TRBJ2-2, with 10 bases aligning to TRBD2. This CDR3 has 15 residues. Trimming removed 7 bases from V and 4 bases from J; junction bases left unmatched: 6. Germline V gives CDR1 SNHLY, CDR2 FYNNEI.

The chain links TRBV10-3 to TRBJ1-5, with D unclear. Per germline, CDR1 ENHRY and CDR2 SYGVKD. V lost 3 bases and J 0 bases, leaving 12 bases between the germline ends. The CDR3 has 16 residues. CDR3 sequence: CAISDRGVYSNQPQHF. The CDR3 bases are TGTGCCATCAGTGATCGGGGAGTATATAGCAATCAGCCCCAGCATTTT.

The rearrangement links TRBV28 to TRBJ2-7, with 9 positions matching TRBD1. Germline trimming cut 5 bases from V and 0 bases from J; bases unmatched to any gene: 5. The CDR3 consists of 15 residues. CDR1 and CDR2 (germline): MDHEN, SYDVKM. Written as DNA, the CDR3 is TGTGCCAGCAGTATGGGGACAGGGCCCTCCTACGAGCAGTACTTC. This sequence encodes CASSMGTGPSYEQYF. The whole variable domain, filled in from reference TRBV28 and TRBJ2-7, reads DVKVTQSSRYLVKRTGEKVFLECVQDMDHENMFWYRQDPGLGLRLIYFSYDVKMKEKGDIPEGYSVSREKKERFSLILESASTNQTSMYLCASSMGTGPSYEQYFGPGTRLTVT.

The chain recombines TRBV10-3 with TRBJ1-5; possible D gene TRBD1, 6 bases. CDR1 is ENHRY, CDR2 SYGVKD, per germline. The V and J ends lost 3 bases and 2 bases respectively, with 11 bases between them. The CDR3 loop spans 15 amino acids. The CDR3 spells CAISEGGRGNQPQHF. The CDR3 bases are TGTGCCATCAGTGAAGGGGGACGAGGCAATCAGCCCCAGCATTTT.

The genes are TRBV19 and TRBJ2-1; 7 bases fit TRBD1. This CDR3 spans 14 amino acids. With V trimmed by 5 bases and J by 6 bases, 7 bases remained unmatched. CDR1 is LNHDA and CDR2 is SQIVND in the germline V gene (reference sequence). In nucleotides, the CDR3 is TGTGCCAGTAGTGATGCGACAGGGATCAATGAGCAGTTCTTC. Translation gives CASSDATGINEQFF.

There are a few counts of this clone. The chain employs TRBV11-3 and TRBJ2-7; 11 bases match TRBD1. V gave up 4 bases and J gave up 0 bases; unmatched junction bases: 2. The CDR3 is made up of 15 amino acids. CDR1 is SGHNT and CDR2 is YENEEA in the germline V gene. The CDR3 DNA sequence: TGTGCCAGCAGCTCCGGGACAGGGGGCTCCTACGAGCAGTACTTC. It codes for CASSSGTGGSYEQYF.